Below, 8 T cell receptor beta chains from the same sample are listed, as sequenced in a study of T cell responses to AZD1222 COVID-19 vaccine (dated by TCRdb to the early 2020s). The library was generated by the immunoSEQ multiplex PCR assay. TCRdb re-hosts the immuneACCESS table, in-frame sequences only. Its copies lack some clones; in the studies checked, an unresolved V gene accounts for under half of them, and the cause for the rest is not known. Counted in this sample were 100,000 to 130,000 clones; approximately 86% of them appeared once. The leading ten clones occupy around 4.3% of the sample. In light of the paper, this sample's time point label describes: baseline before first vaccination. Sequenced here: peripheral blood, sampled on day 0 of AZD1222 vaccination. Receptors were obtained from an adult in good health.

Only a few counts were recorded for this clone. The genes are TRBV7-9 and TRBJ2-7, with D uncertain. CDR3 size: 13 residues. V lost 1 base, J lost 6 bases, and 10 bases lay in between. Germline lookup yields CDR1 SEHNR and CDR2 FQNEAQ (reference sequence). CDR3 DNA sequence: TGTGCCAGCAGCTTAGTCGGGTTGGTCGAGCAGTACTTC. Amino acids: CASSLVGLVEQYF. The variable domain in full, completed from reference TRBV7-9 and TRBJ2-7, reads DTGVSQNPRHKITKRGQNVTFRCDPISEHNRLYWYRQTLGQGPEFLTYFQNEAQLEKSRLLSDRFSAERPKGSFSTLEIQRTEQGDSAMYLCASSLVGLVEQYFGPGTRLTVT.

This chain connects TRBV27 to TRBJ1-1; TRBD1 matches 7 bases. The CDR3 runs to 16 residues. Germline assignment: CDR1 MNHEY and CDR2 SMNVEV (reference sequence). V was pared by 3 bases and J by 1 base, with 8 bases of the junction left unmatched. CDR3 residues: CASSFLLAGGNTEAFF. CDR3 in DNA: TGTGCCAGCAGTTTTCTCTTGGCAGGGGGGAACACTGAAGCTTTCTTT.

This clone occurred a few times. The chain combines TRBV20-1 with TRBJ2-1; D is ambiguous. V shed 1 base and J shed 8 bases, with 6 bases lying between them. The CDR3 covers 11 residues. Germline values: CDR1 DFQATT, CDR2 SNEGSKA (reference sequence). CDR3 DNA: TGCAGTGCTAGAGCCCTCCATGAGCAGTTCTTC. Translating gives CSARALHEQFF.

This clone was found once. The chain couples TRBV15 to TRBJ2-5; D tentatively reads TRBD1 or TRBD2 (5 bases each). Germline CDR1 and CDR2: LNHNV and YYDKDF (reference sequence). CDR3 length: 14 residues. Trimming took off 5 bases at V and 1 base at J, with 11 bases between the two ends. Here the CDR3 reads CATSRDLSQETQYF. The CDR3 DNA is TGTGCCACCAGCCGGGACCTCTCCCAAGAGACCCAGTACTTC.

The chain links TRBV19 to TRBJ2-7; D might be TRBD1 (5 bases). CDR1 and CDR2 from the germline V gene are LNHDA and SQIVND (reference sequence). The CDR3 has 14 residues. V was shortened by 2 bases and J by 3 bases, with 11 bases between the two germline ends. CDR3 coding DNA: TGTGCCAGTAGTATACAGGGAAGGGACTACGAGCAGTACTTC. The encoded protein is CASSIQGRDYEQYF.

The chain couples TRBV25-1 to TRBJ2-7; 9 bases fit TRBD1. The germline gives CDR1 MGHDK, CDR2 SYGVNS. The CDR3 has 14 amino acids. The junction had 4 bases not matched to a gene; V was cut back by 4 bases and J by 3 bases. The CDR3 nucleotides read TGTGCCAGCAGTGGCCGGACAGGGGACTACGAGCAGTACTTC. This sequence encodes CASSGRTGDYEQYF.

This chain uses TRBV5-6 with TRBJ2-7, with a possible D match to TRBD2 (6 bases). Germline-derived CDR1 and CDR2 are SGHDT and YYEEEE. Trimming cost V 4 bases and J 2 bases, with 13 bases left between them. The CDR3 length is 14 residues. Written as DNA, the CDR3 is TGTGCCAGCAGCGGAGGGAGTCGGGCCTACGAGCAGTACTTC. Translation gives CASSGGSRAYEQYF. The complete variable domain, with remaining parts taken from reference TRBV5-6 and TRBJ2-7, reads DAGVTQSPTHLIKTRGQQVTLRCSPKSGHDTVSWYQQALGQGPQFIFQYYEEEERQRGNFPDRFSGHQFPNYSSELNVNALLLGDSALYLCASSGGSRAYEQYFGPGTRLTVT.

CDR3 protein: CASSKAGLAEDTGELFF. Here the CDR3 DNA reads TGTGCCAGCAGCAAGGCCGGACTAGCGGAGGACACCGGGGAGCTGTTTTTT. V usage is TRBV3-1 (or the pseudogene TRBV3-2) and J usage is TRBJ2-2, with 10 positions matching TRBD2. The CDR3 has 17 amino acids. V shed 5 bases and J 3 bases; nucleotides not matched to a gene: 9. The germline V gene has CDR1 LGHDT and CDR2 YNNKEL (reference sequence).